What follows are 4 T cell receptor beta chains derived from one specimen sequenced in a study of blood T cells in healthy people across ages. The authors ran a second PCR of about 6 to 11 cycles using a sample-barcoded 5' primer and a J-beta primer mix. MiXCR was run by TCRdb on the 5' RACE reads, yielding one entry per CDR3 protein. The sample contains hundreds of thousands of distinct CDR3 sequences, 20% to 25% of which appear only once. Sequencing input: blood. The receptors were gathered from a man between 65 and 79 years old in good health.

This clonotype was observed a few times. The chain is built from TRBV29-1 and TRBJ2-7, with 10 bases that match TRBD1. The CDR3 extends over 14 amino acids. The trim removed 4 bases at V and 6 bases at J, leaving 9 bases unmatched. Germline V gives CDR1 SQVTM, CDR2 ANQGSEA. The CDR3: CSVAGTGDWGEQYF. The DNA for the CDR3 is TGCAGCGTTGCCGGGACAGGGGATTGGGGCGAGCAGTACTTC.

The table lists this clonotype with many counts. The V and J genes are TRBV30 and TRBJ1-2, with a weak D call TRBD1 (5 bases). The CDR3 has 14 residues. The germline V and J ends were trimmed by 5 bases and 0 bases, with 13 bases remaining between them. From germline, CDR1 is GTSNPN and CDR2 SVGIG (reference sequence). DNA for the CDR3: TGTGCCTGGGGGGGACTGGGAACTAACTATGGCTACACCTTC. Translating gives CAWGGLGTNYGYTF.

This clonotype has a count of ten or more. At one of its ends the junction is not consistent with the germline gene, which may arise from a read error. The gene calls are TRBV15 and TRBJ2-3; D gene uncertain. Germline CDR1 is LNHNV and CDR2 is YYDKDF (reference sequence). The CDR3 extends over 13 amino acids. CDR3 coding DNA: TGTGCCACCAGCAGAGAGCCAACAGCTACGCAGTATTTT. Residues: CATSREPTATQYF. Based on the CDR3 plus reference TRBV15 and TRBJ2-3, the full variable domain is DAMVIQNPRYQVTQFGKPVTLSCSQTLNHNVMYWYQQKSSQAPKLLFHYYDKDFNNEADTPDNFQSRRPNTSFCFLDIRSPGLGDTAMYLCATSREPTATQYFGPGTRLTVL.

This clonotype has a handful of counts. The gene calls are TRBV9 and TRBJ2-3, with a possible D match to TRBD1 (6 bases). The CDR3 extends over 17 amino acids. V lost 4 bases and J 3 bases, leaving 21 bases between the germline ends. The V gene's germline CDR1 is SGDLS and CDR2 YYNGEE. CDR3 region: CASSSPRGGKVTDTQYF. The CDR3 DNA reads TGTGCCAGCAGCTCTCCGCGAGGGGGAAAGGTAACAGATACGCAGTATTTT.